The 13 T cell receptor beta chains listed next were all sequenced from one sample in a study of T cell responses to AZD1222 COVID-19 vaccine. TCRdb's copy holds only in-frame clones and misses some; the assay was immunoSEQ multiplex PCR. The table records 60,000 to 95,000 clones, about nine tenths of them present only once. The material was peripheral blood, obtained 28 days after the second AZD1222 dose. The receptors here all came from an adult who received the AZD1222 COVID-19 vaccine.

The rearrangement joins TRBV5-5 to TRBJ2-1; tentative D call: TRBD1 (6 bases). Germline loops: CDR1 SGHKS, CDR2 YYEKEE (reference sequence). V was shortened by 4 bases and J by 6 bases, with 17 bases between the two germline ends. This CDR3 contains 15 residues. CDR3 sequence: CASSPRVGQTNEQFF. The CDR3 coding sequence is TGTGCCAGCAGCCCGAGGGTTGGACAGACCAATGAGCAGTTCTTC.

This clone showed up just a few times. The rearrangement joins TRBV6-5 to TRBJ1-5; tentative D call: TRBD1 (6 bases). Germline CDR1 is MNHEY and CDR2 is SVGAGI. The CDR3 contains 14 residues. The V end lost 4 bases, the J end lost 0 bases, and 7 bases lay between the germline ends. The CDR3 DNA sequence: TGTGCCAGCAGTTGGGGGCGTAGCAATCAGCCCCAGCATTTT. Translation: CASSWGRSNQPQHF.

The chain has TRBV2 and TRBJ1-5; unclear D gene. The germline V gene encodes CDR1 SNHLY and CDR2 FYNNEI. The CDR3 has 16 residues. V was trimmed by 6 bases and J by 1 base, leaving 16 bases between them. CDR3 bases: TGTGCCAGCAGGAATTCCCGACCTGGAAGCAATCAGCCCCAGCATTTT. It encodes CASRNSRPGSNQPQHF.

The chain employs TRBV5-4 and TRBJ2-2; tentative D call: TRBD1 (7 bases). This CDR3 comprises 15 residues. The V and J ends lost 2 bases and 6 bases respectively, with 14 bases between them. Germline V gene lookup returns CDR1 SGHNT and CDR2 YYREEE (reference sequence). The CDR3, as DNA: TGTGCCAGCAGCTTCCTCACAGGGGAGGCCGGGGAGCTGTTTTTT. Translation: CASSFLTGEAGELFF.

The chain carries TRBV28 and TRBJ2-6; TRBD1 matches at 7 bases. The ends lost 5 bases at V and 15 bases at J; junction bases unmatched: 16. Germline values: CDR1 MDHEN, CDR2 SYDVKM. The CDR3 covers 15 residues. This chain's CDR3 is CASSRPGQDIYALTF. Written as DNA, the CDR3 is TGTGCCAGCAGTCGGCCTGGACAGGACATATACGCCCTGACTTTC.

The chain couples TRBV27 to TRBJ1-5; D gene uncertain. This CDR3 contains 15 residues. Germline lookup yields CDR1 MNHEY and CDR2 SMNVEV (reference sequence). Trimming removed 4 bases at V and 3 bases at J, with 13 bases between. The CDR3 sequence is CASSSIRSNNQPQHF. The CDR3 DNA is TGTGCCAGCAGTTCGATCCGCAGTAACAATCAGCCCCAGCATTTT.

CDR3 region: CAWGLNIDYEQFF. Here the CDR3 DNA reads TGTGCCTGGGGGTTAAACATCGATTATGAGCAGTTCTTC. V is TRBV30 and J is TRBJ2-1; D is undetermined. Germline lookup yields CDR1 GTSNPN and CDR2 SVGIG (reference sequence). Trimming took off 5 bases at V and 8 bases at J, with 16 bases between the two ends. The CDR3 consists of 13 residues.

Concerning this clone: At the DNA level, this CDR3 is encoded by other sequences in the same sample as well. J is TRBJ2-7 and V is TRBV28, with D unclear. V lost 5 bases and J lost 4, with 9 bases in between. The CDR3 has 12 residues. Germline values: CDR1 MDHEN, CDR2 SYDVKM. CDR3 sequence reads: CASSLTTYEQYF. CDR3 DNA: TGTGCCAGCAGTCTAACGACTTACGAGCAGTACTTC.

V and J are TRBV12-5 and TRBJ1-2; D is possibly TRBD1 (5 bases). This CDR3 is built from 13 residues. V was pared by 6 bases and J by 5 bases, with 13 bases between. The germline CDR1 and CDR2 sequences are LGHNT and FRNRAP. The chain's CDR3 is CASGPGMRYGYTF. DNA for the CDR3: TGTGCTAGTGGCCCAGGGATGAGGTATGGCTACACCTTC.

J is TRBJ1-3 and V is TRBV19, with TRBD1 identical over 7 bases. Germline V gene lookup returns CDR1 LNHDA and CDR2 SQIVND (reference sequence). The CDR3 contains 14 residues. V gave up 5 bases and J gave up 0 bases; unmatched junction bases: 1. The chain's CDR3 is CASSSGGSGNTIYF. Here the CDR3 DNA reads TGTGCCAGTAGTTCAGGGGGCTCTGGAAACACCATATATTTT.

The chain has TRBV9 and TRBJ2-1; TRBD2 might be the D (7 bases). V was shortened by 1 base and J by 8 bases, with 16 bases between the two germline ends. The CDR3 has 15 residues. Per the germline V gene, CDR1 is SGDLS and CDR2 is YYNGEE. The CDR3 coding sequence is TGTGCCAGCAGCGTAAGTGGGGGGGCTAACTATGAGCAGTTCTTC. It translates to CASSVSGGANYEQFF.

In nucleotides, the CDR3 is TGTGCCAGCAGCTACGGGACAGGGCGAGGGGGCTCTGGAAACACCATATATTTT. Protein sequence: CASSYGTGRGGSGNTIYF. The genes are TRBV28 and TRBJ1-3; 9 bases agree with TRBD1. Germline V gene lookup returns CDR1 MDHEN and CDR2 SYDVKM. This CDR3 has 18 residues. V lost 6 bases and J lost 0; bases outside the gene matches: 12.

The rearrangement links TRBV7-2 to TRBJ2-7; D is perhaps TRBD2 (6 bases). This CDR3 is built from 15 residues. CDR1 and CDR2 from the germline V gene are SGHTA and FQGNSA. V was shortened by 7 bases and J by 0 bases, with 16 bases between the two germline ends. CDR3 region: CASTTHGGSSYEQYF. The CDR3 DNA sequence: TGTGCCAGCACCACCCACGGGGGTAGCTCCTACGAGCAGTACTTC.